This passage covers 14 T cell receptor beta chains from one sample sequenced in a study of cytomegalovirus exposure and HLA in healthy donors (TCRdb year 2017). Libraries were built with the immunoSEQ multiplex PCR assay. For the multiplex PCR, a mixture combining 60 forward primers for TCR Vbeta segments and 13 reverse primers for TCR Jbeta segments was used. TCRdb took this table from immuneACCESS and kept in-frame rearrangements with V and J called. Such tables lack part of the clones; where checked against another copy, unresolved V genes explain under half of the gap, and the rest is unexplained. This sample is represented by 100,000 or so clones; roughly 82% of them were singletons. The top ten clonotypes cover about 1.1% of the sample. Sequencing input: PBMCs. The receptors shown here come from a woman younger than 30 in good health and CMV-seronegative.

The chain recombines TRBV18 with TRBJ2-5; possibly TRBD1 for D (5 bases). This CDR3 has 15 residues. The germline gives CDR1 KGHSH, CDR2 LQKENI. The ends were cut back, 3 bases at V and 0 bases at J, with 11 bases in the middle. The CDR3 region has the DNA TGTGCCAGCTCACCTACGACAGTTTACCAAGAGACCCAGTACTTC. Translation: CASSPTTVYQETQYF.

As for this clone: The junction departs from the called germline gene at one end, perhaps through a read error. The chain recombines TRBV7-9 with TRBJ2-1, with 12 nucleotides matching TRBD1. CDR3 length: 17 residues. Germline CDR1 is SEHNR and CDR2 is FQNEAQ (reference sequence). The CDR3 nucleotides are TGTTCCAGCAGCTTAGGGACAGGGGGCTTTGCCTACAATGAGCAGTTCTTC. This encodes CSSSLGTGGFAYNEQFF.

For the CDR3, the DNA is TGTGCCAGCAGTGAATTTATGGAGCCTTCGGACTATGGCTACACCTTC. It translates to CASSEFMEPSDYGYTF. The chain combines TRBV6-1 with TRBJ1-2; no reliable D call. Germline loops: CDR1 MNHNS, CDR2 SASEGT. The CDR3 contains 16 residues. The ends were cut back, 2 bases at V and 3 bases at J, with 16 bases in the middle.

The rearrangement links TRBV7-9 to TRBJ2-7, with 9 positions matching TRBD1. The germline CDR1 and CDR2 sequences are SEHNR and FQNEAQ (reference sequence). The junction had 9 bases not matched to a gene; V was cut back by 6 bases and J by 0 bases. This CDR3 contains 16 residues. CDR3 sequence reads: CASSSITGGASYEQYF. CDR3 nucleotide sequence: TGTGCCAGCAGTTCGATTACAGGGGGCGCCTCCTACGAGCAGTACTTC.

In this sample, this clone turned up once. The chain employs TRBV15 and TRBJ2-1; tentative D call: TRBD2 (5 bases). V dropped 3 bases and J dropped 9 bases, with 15 bases sitting between them. From germline, CDR1 is LNHNV and CDR2 YYDKDF (reference sequence). This CDR3 contains 14 residues. CDR3 nucleotides: TGTGCCACCAGCAGCCGGGCGACAAGCGGTGAGCAGTTCTTC. Amino acid sequence: CATSSRATSGEQFF. The variable domain in full, completed from reference TRBV15 and TRBJ2-1, reads DAMVIQNPRYQVTQFGKPVTLSCSQTLNHNVMYWYQQKSSQAPKLLFHYYDKDFNNEADTPDNFQSRRPNTSFCFLDIRSPGLGDTAMYLCATSSRATSGEQFFGPGTRLTVL.

As for this clone: The junction differs from germline at one of its ends, possibly a read error. V usage is TRBV7-9 and J usage is TRBJ1-1; D is perhaps TRBD1 (6 bases). CDR3 length: 16 amino acids. CDR1 SEHNR and CDR2 FQNEAQ come from the germline V gene (reference sequence). CDR3 residues: CSSSLRGGRKNTEAFF. Here the CDR3 DNA reads TGTTCCAGCAGCCTTAGGGGGGGCCGTAAGAACACTGAAGCTTTCTTT.

V usage is TRBV18 and J usage is TRBJ1-3; a possible D gene is TRBD1 (5 bases). V was shortened by 3 bases and J by 3 bases, with 12 bases between the two germline ends. The CDR3 length is 15 residues. CDR1 and CDR2 from the germline V gene are KGHSH and LQKENI. The CDR3 sequence is CASSPPGPFGNTIYF. In nucleotides, the CDR3 is TGTGCCAGCTCACCCCCAGGGCCCTTTGGAAACACCATATATTTT.

The chain combines TRBV4-3 with TRBJ2-1; 13 bases are a match to TRBD2. V lost 2 bases to trimming and J lost 8 bases; unmatched junction nucleotides: 18. The CDR3 length is 20 residues. Per germline, CDR1 LGHNA and CDR2 YSLEER. The CDR3 sequence is CASSQRWTGELAGGQDEQFF. The CDR3 nucleotides read TGCGCCAGCAGCCAAAGATGGACAGGGGAACTAGCGGGGGGGCAAGATGAGCAGTTCTTC.

The chain links TRBV6-1 to TRBJ2-5; TRBD2 matches at 10 bases. The J call may be faulty, since TRBJ2-7 better matches the DNA end. Germline assignment: CDR1 MNHNS and CDR2 SASEGT. This CDR3 comprises 13 residues. This CDR3 is CATTLAGSYEQYF. CDR3 nucleotides: TGTGCCACCACACTAGCGGGATCCTACGAGCAGTACTTC.

This chain uses TRBV7-9 with TRBJ2-3; 11 bases align to TRBD2. Germline CDR1 SEHNR, CDR2 FQNEAQ (reference sequence). V lost 7 bases to trimming and J lost 3 bases; unmatched junction nucleotides: 6. The CDR3 extends over 15 amino acids. The CDR3 nucleotides read TGTGCCAGCAATCAGGGACTAGCGGCTACAGATACGCAGTATTTT. Translation gives CASNQGLAATDTQYF. The variable domain in full, with the rest retrieved from reference TRBV7-9 and TRBJ2-3, is DTGVSQNPRHKITKRGQNVTFRCDPISEHNRLYWYRQTLGQGPEFLTYFQNEAQLEKSRLLSDRFSAERPKGSFSTLEIQRTEQGDSAMYLCASNQGLAATDTQYFGPGTRLTVL.

The gene calls are TRBV4-3 and TRBJ2-3; no reliable D call. CDR3 length: 18 amino acids. V dropped 0 bases and J dropped 4 bases, with 20 bases sitting between them. Per germline, CDR1 LGHNA and CDR2 YSLEER. DNA of the CDR3: TGCGCCAGCAGCCAAGATGCTCCTTCACGCGGAGAGGCAGATACGCAGTATTTT. It translates to CASSQDAPSRGEADTQYF.

The chain links TRBV18 to TRBJ1-3; TRBD1 is a possible D gene (6 bases). Germline V gene sequence: CDR1 KGHSH, CDR2 LQKENI. V lost 0 bases and J 8 bases, leaving 11 bases between the germline ends. The CDR3 totals 14 residues. The CDR3 reads CASSPPGQSHTIYF. The CDR3 nucleotides are TGTGCCAGCTCACCACCAGGACAGTCCCACACCATATATTTT.

The V call is TRBV28, the J call TRBJ2-7; possibly TRBD2 for D (6 bases). Trimming cost V 5 bases and J 0 bases, with 14 bases left between them. This CDR3 has 15 amino acids. The V gene's germline CDR1 is MDHEN and CDR2 SYDVKM. The CDR3 DNA is TGTGCCAGCAGTCAACCGGGACTGAACTCCTACGAGCAGTACTTC. It encodes CASSQPGLNSYEQYF.

This clone showed up just a few times. V and J are TRBV5-6 and TRBJ2-7; the match to TRBD1 covers 9 bases. There are 15 residues in the CDR3. Germline V gene lookup returns CDR1 SGHDT and CDR2 YYEEEE. V dropped 2 bases and J dropped 5; count of bases not matched to a gene: 8. The DNA for the CDR3 is TGTGCCAGCAGCTTTGGGGACAGGGCGACCCACGAGCAGTACTTC. It is translated as CASSFGDRATHEQYF. Drawing the rest from reference TRBV5-6 and TRBJ2-7, the complete variable domain is DAGVTQSPTHLIKTRGQQVTLRCSPKSGHDTVSWYQQALGQGPQFIFQYYEEEERQRGNFPDRFSGHQFPNYSSELNVNALLLGDSALYLCASSFGDRATHEQYFGPGTRLTVT.